This TCR beta chain originates from a study of shared clonotypes between healthy human individuals. General observations from the study: Tissues were not sampled, only blood, and their repertoires likely differ. Rarefaction indicated that sorted-subset sequencing remained incomplete although depth was large.

As concerns this clone: What it binds is unknown.

Donors included only healthy HIV-negative adults lacking recent acute infections or vaccinations. A 200 ng quantity of DNA, tens of thousands of T cell genomes, went into the sorted-subset replicate PCRs. Here immunoSEQ multiplex PCR was the method, and the copy in TCRdb shows in-frame clones only, minus some. The table lists approximately 2.3 million clones, more than 80% of them singletons. The TCR comes from a man younger than 35 in good health. Some clones in this sample may be carry-over from other donors' samples. The sample consisted of naive CD4+ T cells from PBMCs. The subset is: CD45RA+ positively selected.

CDR3 nucleotide sequence: TGTGCCAGCAGCTTACTAAGGACAGGGGGCGGCTACGAGCAGTACTTC. Protein: CASSLLRTGGGYEQYF. The genes are TRBV7-9 and TRBJ2-7; 11 bases are a match to TRBD1. The trim removed 2 bases at V and 3 bases at J, leaving 6 bases unmatched. CDR1 SEHNR and CDR2 FQNEAQ come from the germline V gene (reference sequence). This CDR3 comprises 16 residues.